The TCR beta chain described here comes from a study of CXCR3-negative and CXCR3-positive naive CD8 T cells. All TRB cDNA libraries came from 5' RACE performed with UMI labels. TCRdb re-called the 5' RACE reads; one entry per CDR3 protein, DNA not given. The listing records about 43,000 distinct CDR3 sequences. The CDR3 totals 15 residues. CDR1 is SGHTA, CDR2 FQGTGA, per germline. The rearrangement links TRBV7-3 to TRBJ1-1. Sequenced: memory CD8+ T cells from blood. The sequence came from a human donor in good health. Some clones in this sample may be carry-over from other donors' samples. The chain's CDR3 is CASSPSVGPSTEAFF.